This T cell receptor (beta chain) stems from a study of T cells in Graves' hyperthyroidism and ophthalmopathy. Subjects with ophthalmopathy showed a Clinical Activity Score no lower than 3, a NOSPECS grade no lower than 4, and a duration shorter than 3 months. The PBMCs had their origin in less than 13 ml of fresh peripheral blood. The TCR beta CDR3 regions underwent amplification using RNA transcripts as the source. RT-PCR in the first round (using the HTBI primer set) targeted the TCR CDR3. In TCRdb, the multiplex PCR reads were re-called with MiXCR into one record per CDR3 protein. The data contain around 270,000 distinct CDR3 sequences, around 20% of them singletons. The CDR3 has 15 residues. V dropped 0 bases and J dropped 1 base, with 7 bases sitting between them. The germline V gene encodes CDR1 SGDLS and CDR2 YYNGEE.

This TCR came from a man aged 45-65 years with Graves' ophthalmopathy. Sequencing was carried out using blood. V is TRBV9 and J is TRBJ2-2, with TRBD2 as a possible D gene (5 bases). The CDR3 protein is CASSVDAGNTGELFF. In DNA, the CDR3 is TGTGCCAGCAGCGTAGATGCGGGGAACACCGGGGAGCTGTTTTTT.